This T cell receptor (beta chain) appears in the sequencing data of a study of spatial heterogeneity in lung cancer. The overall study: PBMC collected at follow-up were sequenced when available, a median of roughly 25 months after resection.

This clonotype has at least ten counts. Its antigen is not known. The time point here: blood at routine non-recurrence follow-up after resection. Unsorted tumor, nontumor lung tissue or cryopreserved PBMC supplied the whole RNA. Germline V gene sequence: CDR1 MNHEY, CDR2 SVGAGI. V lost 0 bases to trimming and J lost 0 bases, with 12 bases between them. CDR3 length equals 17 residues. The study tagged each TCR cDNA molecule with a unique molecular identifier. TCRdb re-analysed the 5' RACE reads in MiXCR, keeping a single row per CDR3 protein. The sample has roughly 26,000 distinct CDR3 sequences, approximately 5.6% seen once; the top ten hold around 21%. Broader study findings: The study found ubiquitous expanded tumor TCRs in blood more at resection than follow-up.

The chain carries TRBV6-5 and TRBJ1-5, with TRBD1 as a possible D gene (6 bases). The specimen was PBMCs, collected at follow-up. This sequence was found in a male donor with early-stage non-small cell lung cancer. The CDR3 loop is CASSYSGGHSSNQPQHF. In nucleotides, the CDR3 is TGTGCCAGCAGTTACTCTGGGGGACACTCTAGCAATCAGCCCCAGCATTTT.